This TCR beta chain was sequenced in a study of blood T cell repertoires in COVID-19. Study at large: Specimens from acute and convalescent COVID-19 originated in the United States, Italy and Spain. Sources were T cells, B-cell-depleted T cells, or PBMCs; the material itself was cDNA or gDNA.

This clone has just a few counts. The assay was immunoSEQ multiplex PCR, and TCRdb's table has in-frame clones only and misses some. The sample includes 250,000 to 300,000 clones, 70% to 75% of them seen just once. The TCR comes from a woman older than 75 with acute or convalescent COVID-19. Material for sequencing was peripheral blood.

The CDR3 region has the DNA TGCGCCAGCAGCTTGTCGGGACAGGGACCCTACGAGCAGTACTTC. Encoded protein: CASSLSGQGPYEQYF. This chain connects TRBV5-1 to TRBJ2-7, with 9 bases identical to TRBD1. V trimming: 1 base; J trimming: 2 bases; junction bases outside the gene matches: 4. This CDR3 has 15 amino acids. Germline V gives CDR1 SGHRS, CDR2 YFSETQ.